This entry features one T cell receptor beta chain sequence. Its antigen is unknown. The sample comes from a study of T cell responses to AZD1222 COVID-19 vaccine. Study observations and caveats: Donors in the cohort were predominantly white British and more often female, and clonal diversity was possibly underestimated.

The CDR3 length is 13 residues. Germline values: CDR1 SGHAT, CDR2 FQDESV (reference sequence). After removal of 6 bases from V and 8 bases from J, the junction contained 9 bases not matched to a gene. Sequencing was performed with immunoSEQ multiplex PCR; in TCRdb, only in-frame clones are kept and a portion is missing. The table shows fewer than 120,000 clones, with over 85% occurring only once. Sequencing was performed on peripheral blood, taken 28 days after the second AZD1222 dose. This sequence joins TRBV11-1 and TRBJ1-1; 7 nucleotides agree with TRBD1. The source is an adult who received the AZD1222 COVID-19 vaccine. CDR3 DNA sequence: TGTGCCAGCAGTCCGGGACAGCCTCCCGAAGCTTTCTTT. Amino acids: CASSPGQPPEAFF.